This T cell receptor (beta chain) was identified during a study of cytomegalovirus exposure and HLA in healthy donors. Study-wide results and limits: Earlier analysis found most TCR beta V segments productive about 87% or about 30% of the time.

Details on this clone: Its specificity is unknown.

PCR amplification relied on 60 Vbeta primers (plus 13 Jbeta primers). Profiling relied on immunoSEQ multiplex PCR, and the TCRdb table lists in-frame clones only, not all of them. The table has approximately 120,000 clones, approximately 80% seen once. The CDR3 has 14 amino acids. Germline CDR1 is SGHTA and CDR2 is FQGTGA. Trimming left V 4 bases short and J 5 bases short, with 13 bases between. The source is a man aged 25 to 45 in good health and CMV-seropositive. Input material: PBMCs. The V and J genes are TRBV7-3 and TRBJ2-3; perhaps TRBD1 as D (6 bases). The CDR3 DNA is TGTGCCAGCAGCTCAGGGTCCAGGGGAGATACGCAGTATTTT. It codes for CASSSGSRGDTQYF.